This paragraph covers one TCR beta chain sequence. Its specificity is unknown. The sample originates from a study of cytomegalovirus exposure and HLA in healthy donors. General study results and limits: Donors were assumed by presence/absence analyses to have roughly uniform sequencing depth.

CDR1 and CDR2 (germline): MNHNS, SASEGT. Losses at the gene ends were 3 bases for V and 8 bases for J; bases not matched to a gene: 11. The CDR3 is 15 residues long. It was with 60 Vbeta and 13 Jbeta primers that the PCR ran. TCRdb keeps only in-frame clones here, not all; method: immunoSEQ multiplex PCR. The sample shows about 130,000 clones, roughly 88% of them seen only once. The J gene is TRBJ1-2, the V gene TRBV6-1; TRBD1 matches at 8 bases. The sample taken for sequencing was PBMCs. This sequence originates from a woman under 30 in good health and CMV-seropositive. CDR3 sequence reads: CASSDASRGLWGYTF. The CDR3 nucleotides read TGTGCCAGCAGTGATGCTAGCAGGGGGCTCTGGGGCTACACCTTC.